Each of the 11 T cell receptor beta chains below was sequenced from the same sample in a study of blood T cell repertoires in COVID-19. This table comes from immunoSEQ multiplex PCR, and its TCRdb copy is limited to in-frame clones, with some not included. The sample has about 80,000 clones, more than 70% seen once. The sample comprised peripheral blood. These TCRs come from a man in his 70s with active or convalescent COVID-19.

The chain employs TRBV7-8 and TRBJ1-3; D uncertain. The V end lost 1 base, the J end lost 0 bases, and 7 bases lay between the germline ends. The CDR3 is made up of 15 amino acids. Germline CDR1 reads SGHVS; CDR2 reads FQNEAQ. The CDR3 bases are TGTGCCAGCAGCTTAGACGTGAGCTCTGGAAACACCATATATTTT. It yields the protein CASSLDVSSGNTIYF.

The chain employs TRBV11-3 and TRBJ1-1, with 7 bases that match TRBD1. Trimming took 4 bases from V and 1 from J; bases not matched to a gene: 3. CDR3 length: 14 residues. The germline gives CDR1 SGHNT, CDR2 YENEEA. CDR3 amino acids: CASSWDRANTEAFF. In DNA, the CDR3 is TGTGCCAGCAGCTGGGACAGAGCGAACACTGAAGCTTTCTTT. The entire variable domain, with the rest obtained from reference TRBV11-3 and TRBJ1-1, is as follows: EAGVVQSPRYKIIEKKQPVAFWCNPISGHNTLYWYLQNLGQGPELLIRYENEEAVDDSQLPKDRFSAERLKGVDSTLKIQPAELGDSAVYLCASSWDRANTEAFFGQGTRLTVV.

The chain uses TRBV9 and TRBJ2-2, with a tentative D call TRBD1 (5 bases). V was shortened by 0 bases and J by 5 bases, with 8 bases between the two germline ends. The CDR3 runs 14 residues. CDR1 and CDR2 from the germline V gene are SGDLS and YYNGEE. CDR3 nucleotide sequence: TGTGCCAGCAGCGTAGCAGGGAAAACCGGGGAGCTGTTTTTT. It translates to CASSVAGKTGELFF.

The CDR3 nucleotides read TGTGCCAGCAGCGGTGAGCGGGGGGGCCGGGTTTGGCAGTATTTT. This gives the protein CASSGERGGRVWQYF. The chain has TRBV2 and TRBJ2-3, with TRBD2 matching over 10 bases. The V gene's germline CDR1 is SNHLY and CDR2 FYNNEI. The CDR3 is 15 residues long. Trimming at V came to 6 bases and at J to 11 bases, leaving 14 bases not matched to a gene.

The chain has TRBV5-6 and TRBJ2-7, with D maybe TRBD2 (6 bases). With 4 bases removed from V and 5 bases from J, the gap between germline ends came to 10 bases. CDR1 and CDR2 (germline): SGHDT, YYEEEE. This CDR3 has 12 amino acids. The CDR3 nucleotides read TGTGCCAGCAGCCGGGGGACCCACGAGCAGTACTTC. Translated: CASSRGTHEQYF.

The chain joins TRBV7-2 to TRBJ2-3; 7 bases are a match to TRBD1. V lost 5 bases, J lost 8 bases, and 4 bases stayed unmatched. Germline loops: CDR1 SGHTA, CDR2 FQGNSA. The CDR3 loop spans 12 amino acids. This CDR3 is CASSRPGGTQYF. CDR3 coding DNA: TGTGCCAGCAGCCGCCCAGGGGGTACGCAGTATTTT.

The rearrangement links TRBV4-1 to TRBJ2-7; 8 nucleotides align to TRBD1. Trimming removed 1 base from V and 5 bases from J; junction bases left unmatched: 4. CDR1 and CDR2 from the germline V gene are MGHRA and YSYEKL. The CDR3 is made up of 14 amino acids. The DNA of the CDR3 is TGCGCCAGCAGCCAAGGGACAGGGTTCGACGAGCAGTACTTC. As protein: CASSQGTGFDEQYF.

The chain joins TRBV28 to TRBJ2-5, with 7 bases aligning to TRBD2. J was trimmed by 10 bases and V by 4 bases; bases with no gene match: 6. The CDR3 length is 12 residues. Germline V lookup: CDR1 MDHEN, CDR2 SYDVKM. CDR3 sequence reads: CASSSGRGFQYF. In DNA form, the CDR3 reads TGTGCCAGCAGTTCGGGGCGGGGGTTCCAGTACTTC.

The chain's CDR3 is CASSVYSGGAGTDTQYF. The CDR3 nucleotides read TGTGCCAGCAGCGTTTATAGCGGGGGGGCTGGCACAGATACGCAGTATTTT. This chain links TRBV9 with TRBJ2-3, with 11 bases fitting TRBD2. Germline V gene sequence: CDR1 SGDLS, CDR2 YYNGEE. V shed 2 bases, J shed 1 base, and the junction held 6 bases outside the gene matches. The CDR3 spans 17 residues.

This clone showed up just a few times. J is TRBJ1-5 and V is TRBV29-1; 7 bases map to TRBD1. This CDR3 is 12 amino acids long. Trimming at V came to 7 bases and at J to 12 bases, leaving 12 bases not matched to a gene. Germline V CDR1 and CDR2: SQVTM, ANQGSEA. The chain's CDR3 is CSGGNSAGGQHF. CDR3 bases: TGCAGCGGGGGCAACTCCGCAGGGGGCCAGCATTTT.

J is TRBJ1-5 and V is TRBV4-2, with D hard to call. The germline V and J ends were trimmed by 0 bases and 5 bases, with 11 bases remaining between them. Germline assignment: CDR1 LGHNA and CDR2 YNFKEQ. This CDR3 region has 15 residues. The CDR3 region has the DNA TGTGCCAGCAGCCAAGATGGCCAGGAGGATCAGCCCCAGCATTTT. Its protein is CASSQDGQEDQPQHF.